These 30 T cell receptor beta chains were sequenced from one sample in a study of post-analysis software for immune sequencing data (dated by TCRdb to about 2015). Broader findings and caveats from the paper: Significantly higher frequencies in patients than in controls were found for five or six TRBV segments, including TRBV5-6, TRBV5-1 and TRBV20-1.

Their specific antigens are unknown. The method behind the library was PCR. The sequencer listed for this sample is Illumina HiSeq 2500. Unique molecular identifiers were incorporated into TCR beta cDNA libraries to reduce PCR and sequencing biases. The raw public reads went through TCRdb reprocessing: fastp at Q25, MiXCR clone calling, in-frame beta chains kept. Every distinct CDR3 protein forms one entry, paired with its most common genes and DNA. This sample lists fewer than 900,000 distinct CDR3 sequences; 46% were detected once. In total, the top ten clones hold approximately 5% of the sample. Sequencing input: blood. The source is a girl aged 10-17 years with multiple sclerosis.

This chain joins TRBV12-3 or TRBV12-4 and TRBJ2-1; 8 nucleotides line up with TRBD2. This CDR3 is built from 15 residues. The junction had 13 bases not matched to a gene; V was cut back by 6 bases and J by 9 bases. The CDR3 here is CASSPDGRAGGEQFF. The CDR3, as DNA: TGTGCCAGCAGCCCCGACGGGAGGGCCGGGGGTGAGCAGTTCTTC.

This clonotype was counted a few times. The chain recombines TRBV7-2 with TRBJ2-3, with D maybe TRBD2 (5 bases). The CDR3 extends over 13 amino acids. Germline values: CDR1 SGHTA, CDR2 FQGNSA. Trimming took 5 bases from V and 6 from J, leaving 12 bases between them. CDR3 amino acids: CASSPHGGDTQYF. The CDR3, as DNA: TGTGCCAGCAGCCCCCACGGCGGGGATACGCAGTATTTT.

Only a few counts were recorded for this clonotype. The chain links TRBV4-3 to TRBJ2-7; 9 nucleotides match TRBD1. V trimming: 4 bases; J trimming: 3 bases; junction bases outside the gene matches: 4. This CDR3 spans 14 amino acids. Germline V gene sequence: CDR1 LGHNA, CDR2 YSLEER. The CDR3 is CASSPGTGLYEQYF. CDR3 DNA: TGCGCCAGCAGCCCCGGGACAGGGCTCTACGAGCAGTACTTC.

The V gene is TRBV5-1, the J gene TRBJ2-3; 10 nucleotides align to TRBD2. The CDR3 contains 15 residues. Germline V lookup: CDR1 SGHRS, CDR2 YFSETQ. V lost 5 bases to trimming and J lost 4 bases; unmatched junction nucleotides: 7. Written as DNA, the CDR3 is TGCGCCAGCAGGACTAGCGGGCAACTAGCAGATACGCAGTATTTT. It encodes CASRTSGQLADTQYF.

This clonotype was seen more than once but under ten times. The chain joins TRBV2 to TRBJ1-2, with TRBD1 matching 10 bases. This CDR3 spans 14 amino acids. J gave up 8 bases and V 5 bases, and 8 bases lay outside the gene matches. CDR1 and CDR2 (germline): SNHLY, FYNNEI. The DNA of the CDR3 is TGTGCCAGCAGTCCCCGGGACAGGGGCTCCGGCTACACCTTC. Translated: CASSPRDRGSGYTF.

CDR3 DNA sequence: TGTGCCAGCAGTCAAGAGGACAGGGTGTTTAGCAATCAGCCCCAGCATTTT. Translated, it gives CASSQEDRVFSNQPQHF. This chain uses TRBV12-3 or TRBV12-4 with TRBJ1-5, with 8 bases fitting TRBD1. The V gene end was trimmed by 5 bases and the J gene end by 0 bases; junction bases not matched to a gene: 9. This CDR3 has 17 residues.

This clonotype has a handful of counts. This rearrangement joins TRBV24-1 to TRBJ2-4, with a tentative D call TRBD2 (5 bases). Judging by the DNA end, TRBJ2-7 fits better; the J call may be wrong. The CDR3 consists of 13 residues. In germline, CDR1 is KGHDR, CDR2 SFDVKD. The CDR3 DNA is TGTGCCACCAGTGCTTCGGGGAAAGACGAGCAGTACTTC. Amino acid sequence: CATSASGKDEQYF.

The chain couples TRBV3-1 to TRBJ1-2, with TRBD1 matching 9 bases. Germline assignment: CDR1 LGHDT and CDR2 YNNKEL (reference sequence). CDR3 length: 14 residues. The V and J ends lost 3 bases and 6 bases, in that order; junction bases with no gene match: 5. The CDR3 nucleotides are TGTGCCAGCAGCCAGACACAGGGGGCGGATGGCTACACCTTC. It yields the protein CASSQTQGADGYTF. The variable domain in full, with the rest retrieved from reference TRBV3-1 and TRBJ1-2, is DTAVSQTPKYLVTQMGNDKSIKCEQNLGHDTMYWYKQDSKKFLKIMFSYNNKELIINETVPNRFSPKSPDKAHLNLHINSLELGDSAVYFCASSQTQGADGYTFGSGTRLTVV.

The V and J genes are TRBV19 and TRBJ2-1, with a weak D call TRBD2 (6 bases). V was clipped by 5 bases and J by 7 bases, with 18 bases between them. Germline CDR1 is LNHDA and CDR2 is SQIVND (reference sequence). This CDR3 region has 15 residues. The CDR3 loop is CASSDNRDFRNEQFF. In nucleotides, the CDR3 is TGTGCCAGTAGTGACAACCGGGACTTTAGGAATGAGCAGTTCTTC. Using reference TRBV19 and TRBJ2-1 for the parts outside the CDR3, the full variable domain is DGGITQSPKYLFRKEGQNVTLSCEQNLNHDAMYWYRQDPGQGLRLIYYSQIVNDFQKGDIAEGYSVSREKKESFPLTVTSAQKNPTAFYLCASSDNRDFRNEQFFGPGTRLTVL.

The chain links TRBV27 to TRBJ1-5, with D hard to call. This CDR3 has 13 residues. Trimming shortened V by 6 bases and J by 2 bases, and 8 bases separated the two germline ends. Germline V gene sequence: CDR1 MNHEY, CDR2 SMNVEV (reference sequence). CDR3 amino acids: CASRVSRNQPQHF. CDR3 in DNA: TGTGCCAGCAGAGTGAGCCGCAATCAGCCCCAGCATTTT.

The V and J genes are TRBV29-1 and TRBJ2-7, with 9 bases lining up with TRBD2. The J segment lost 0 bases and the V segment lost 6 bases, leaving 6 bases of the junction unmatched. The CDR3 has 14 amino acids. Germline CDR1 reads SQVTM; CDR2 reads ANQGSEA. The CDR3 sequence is CSVRGGALSYEQYF. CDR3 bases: TGCAGCGTCCGCGGGGGGGCTCTCTCCTACGAGCAGTACTTC.

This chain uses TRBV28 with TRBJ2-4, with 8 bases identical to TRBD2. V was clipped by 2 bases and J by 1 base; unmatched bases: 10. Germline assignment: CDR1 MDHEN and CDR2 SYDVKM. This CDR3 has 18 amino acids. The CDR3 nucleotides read TGTGCCAGCAGTTTAAGAGCGGGAGCCGGAGGGGCCAAAAACATTCAGTACTTC. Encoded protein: CASSLRAGAGGAKNIQYF.

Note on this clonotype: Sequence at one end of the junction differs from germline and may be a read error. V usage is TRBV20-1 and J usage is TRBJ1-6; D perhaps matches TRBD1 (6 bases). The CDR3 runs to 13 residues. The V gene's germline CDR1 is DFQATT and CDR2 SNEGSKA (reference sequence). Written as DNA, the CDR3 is TGCAGTGCAAGAGGGGGATTCGGATCACCCCTCCACTTT. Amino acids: CSARGGFGSPLHF.

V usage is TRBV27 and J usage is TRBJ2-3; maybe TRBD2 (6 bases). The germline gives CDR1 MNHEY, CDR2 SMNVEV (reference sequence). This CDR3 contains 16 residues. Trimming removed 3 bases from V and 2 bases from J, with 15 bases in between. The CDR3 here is CASSFEGREYTDTQYF. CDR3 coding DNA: TGTGCCAGCAGTTTCGAGGGACGGGAGTACACAGATACGCAGTATTTT.

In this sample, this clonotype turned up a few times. The CDR3 sequence: CASSYTRGLRSSYEQYF. The CDR3 nucleotides are TGTGCCAGCAGTTACACCAGGGGGCTGAGGAGCTCCTACGAGCAGTACTTC. This chain uses TRBV6-5 with TRBJ2-7, with TRBD1 identical over 8 bases. V shed 2 bases and J 0 bases; nucleotides not matched to a gene: 9. The length of the CDR3 is 17 residues. CDR1 MNHEY and CDR2 SVGAGI come from the germline V gene.

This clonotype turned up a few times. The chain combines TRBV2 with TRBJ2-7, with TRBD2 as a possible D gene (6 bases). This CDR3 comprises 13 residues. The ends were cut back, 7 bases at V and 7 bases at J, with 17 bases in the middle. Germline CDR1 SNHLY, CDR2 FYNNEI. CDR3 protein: CASKEGPTAEQYF. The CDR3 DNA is TGTGCCAGCAAGGAGGGCCCAACGGCGGAGCAGTACTTC.

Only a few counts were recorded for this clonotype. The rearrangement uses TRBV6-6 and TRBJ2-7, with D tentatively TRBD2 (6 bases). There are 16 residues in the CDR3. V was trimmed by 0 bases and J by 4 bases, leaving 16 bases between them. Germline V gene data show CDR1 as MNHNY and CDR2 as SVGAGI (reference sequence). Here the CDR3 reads CASSYSDGGRPYEQYF. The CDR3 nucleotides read TGTGCCAGCAGTTACTCGGACGGGGGAAGACCGTACGAGCAGTACTTC.

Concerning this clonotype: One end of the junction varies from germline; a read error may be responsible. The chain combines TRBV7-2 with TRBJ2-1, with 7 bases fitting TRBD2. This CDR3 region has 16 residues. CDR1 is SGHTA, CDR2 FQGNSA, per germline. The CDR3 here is CASSLVVGLIGNEQFF. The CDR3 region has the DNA TGTGCCAGCAGCTTAGTGGTGGGACTAATTGGGAATGAGCAGTTTTTC.

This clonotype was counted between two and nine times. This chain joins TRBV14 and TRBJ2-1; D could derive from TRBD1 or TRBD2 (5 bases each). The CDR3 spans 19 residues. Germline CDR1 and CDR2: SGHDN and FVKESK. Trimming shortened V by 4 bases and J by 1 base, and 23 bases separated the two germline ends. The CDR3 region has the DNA TGTGCCAGCAGCCCTTTGGGGGACCGCGTGAGTAGGTCCTACAATGAGCAGTTCTTC. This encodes CASSPLGDRVSRSYNEQFF.

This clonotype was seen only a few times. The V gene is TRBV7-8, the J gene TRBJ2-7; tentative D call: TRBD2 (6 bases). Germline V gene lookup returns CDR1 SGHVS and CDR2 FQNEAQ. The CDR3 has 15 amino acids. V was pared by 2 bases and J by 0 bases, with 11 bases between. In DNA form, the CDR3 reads TGTGCCAGCAGCTTAAATGGGGACTTCTCCTACGAGCAGTACTTC. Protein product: CASSLNGDFSYEQYF. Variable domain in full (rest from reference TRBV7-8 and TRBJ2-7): GAGVSQSPRYKVAKRGQDVALRCDPISGHVSLFWYQQALGQGPEFLTYFQNEAQLDKSGLPSDRFFAERPEGSVSTLKIQRTQQEDSAVYLCASSLNGDFSYEQYFGPGTRLTVT.

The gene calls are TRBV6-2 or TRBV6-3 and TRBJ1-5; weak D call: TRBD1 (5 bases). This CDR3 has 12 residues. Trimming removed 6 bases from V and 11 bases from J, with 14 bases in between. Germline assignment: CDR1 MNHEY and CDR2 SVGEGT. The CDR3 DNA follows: TGTGCCAGCAGCCCAGGGATTTCGGCCCAGCATTTT. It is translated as CASSPGISAQHF.

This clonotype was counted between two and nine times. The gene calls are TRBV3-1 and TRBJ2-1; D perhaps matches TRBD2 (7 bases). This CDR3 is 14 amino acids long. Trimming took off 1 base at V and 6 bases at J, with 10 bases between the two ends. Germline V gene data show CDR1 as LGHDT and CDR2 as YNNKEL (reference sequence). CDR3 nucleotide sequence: TGTGCCAGCAGCCAAGTCGGGGGGCTCAATGAGCAGTTCTTC. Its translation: CASSQVGGLNEQFF.

The CDR3 DNA sequence: TGTGCCAGCAGCGCCGGGACTAGCGGGAGGAAATACGAGCAGTACTTC. This gives the protein CASSAGTSGRKYEQYF. The chain carries TRBV7-2 and TRBJ2-7; 15 nucleotides line up with TRBD2. Trimming cost V 5 bases and J 4 bases; bases outside gene matches: 6. Germline values: CDR1 SGHTA, CDR2 FQGNSA. CDR3 size: 16 residues. Using reference TRBV7-2 and TRBJ2-7 for the parts outside the CDR3, the full variable domain is GAGVSQSPSNKVTEKGKDVELRCDPISGHTALYWYRQSLGQGLEFLIYFQGNSAPDKSGLPSDRFSAERTGGSVSTLTIQRTQQEDSAVYLCASSAGTSGRKYEQYFGPGTRLTVT.

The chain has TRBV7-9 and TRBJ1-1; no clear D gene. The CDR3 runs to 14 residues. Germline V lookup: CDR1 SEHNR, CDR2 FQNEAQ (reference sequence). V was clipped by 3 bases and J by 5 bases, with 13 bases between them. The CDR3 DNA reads TGTGCCAGCAGCTTGGTGGTAGGGATTACTGAAGCTTTCTTT. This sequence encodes CASSLVVGITEAFF.

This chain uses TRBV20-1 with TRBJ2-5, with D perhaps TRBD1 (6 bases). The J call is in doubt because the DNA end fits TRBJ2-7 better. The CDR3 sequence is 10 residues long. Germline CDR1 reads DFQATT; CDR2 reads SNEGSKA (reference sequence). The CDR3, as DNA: TGCAGTGCGTCCAGGGGCGAGCAGTACTTC. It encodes CSASRGEQYF.

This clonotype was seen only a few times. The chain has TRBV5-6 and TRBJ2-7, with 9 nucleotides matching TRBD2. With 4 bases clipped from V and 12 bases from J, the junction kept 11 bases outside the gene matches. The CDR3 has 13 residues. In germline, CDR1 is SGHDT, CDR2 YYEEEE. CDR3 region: CASSPPLAGPLYF. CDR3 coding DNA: TGTGCCAGCAGCCCCCCTCTAGCGGGGCCTCTGTACTTC. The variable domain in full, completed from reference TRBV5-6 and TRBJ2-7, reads DAGVTQSPTHLIKTRGQQVTLRCSPKSGHDTVSWYQQALGQGPQFIFQYYEEEERQRGNFPDRFSGHQFPNYSSELNVNALLLGDSALYLCASSPPLAGPLYFGPGTRLTVT.

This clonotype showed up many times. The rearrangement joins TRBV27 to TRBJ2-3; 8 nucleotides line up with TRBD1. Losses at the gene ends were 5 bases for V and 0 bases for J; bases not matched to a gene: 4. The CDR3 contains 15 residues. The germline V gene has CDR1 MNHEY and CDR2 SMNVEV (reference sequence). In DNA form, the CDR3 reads TGTGCCAGCAGTCCCCGGGACAGGAGCACAGATACGCAGTATTTT. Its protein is CASSPRDRSTDTQYF.

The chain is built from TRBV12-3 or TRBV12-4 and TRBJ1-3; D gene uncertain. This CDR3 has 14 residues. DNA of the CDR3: TGTGCTTCCGGCGGGCAAGACTCTGGAAACACCATATATTTT. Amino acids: CASGGQDSGNTIYF.

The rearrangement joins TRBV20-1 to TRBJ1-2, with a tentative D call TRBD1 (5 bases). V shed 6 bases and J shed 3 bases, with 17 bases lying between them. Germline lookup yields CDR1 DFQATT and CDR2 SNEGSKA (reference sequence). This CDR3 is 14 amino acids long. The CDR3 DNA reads TGCAGTGCGAATCCCGTGGCGGGGGACTATGGCTACACCTTC. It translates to CSANPVAGDYGYTF.

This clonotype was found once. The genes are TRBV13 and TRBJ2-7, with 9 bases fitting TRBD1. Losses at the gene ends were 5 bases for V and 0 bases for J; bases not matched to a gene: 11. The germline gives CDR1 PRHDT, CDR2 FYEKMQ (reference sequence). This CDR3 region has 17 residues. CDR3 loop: CASSLRTGAFSSYEQYF. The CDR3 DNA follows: TGTGCCAGCAGCCTCCGGACAGGGGCTTTTAGCTCCTACGAGCAGTACTTC. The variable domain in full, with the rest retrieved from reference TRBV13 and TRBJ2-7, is AAGVIQSPRHLIKEKRETATLKCYPIPRHDTVYWYQQGPGQDPQFLISFYEKMQSDKGSIPDRFSAQQFSDYHSELNMSSLELGDSALYFCASSLRTGAFSSYEQYFGPGTRLTVT.